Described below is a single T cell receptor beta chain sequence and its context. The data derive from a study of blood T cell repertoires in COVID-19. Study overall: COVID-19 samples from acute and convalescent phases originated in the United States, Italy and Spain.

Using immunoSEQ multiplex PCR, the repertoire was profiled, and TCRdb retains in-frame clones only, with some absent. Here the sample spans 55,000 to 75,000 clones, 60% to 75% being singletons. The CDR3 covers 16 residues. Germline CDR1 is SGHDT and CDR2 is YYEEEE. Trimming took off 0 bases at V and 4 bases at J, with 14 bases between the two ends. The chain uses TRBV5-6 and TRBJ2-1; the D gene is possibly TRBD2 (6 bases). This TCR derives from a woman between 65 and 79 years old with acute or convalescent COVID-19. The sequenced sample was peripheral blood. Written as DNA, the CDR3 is TGTGCCAGCAGCTTGGTTACCAGCGGGTGGTACAATGAGCAGTTCTTC. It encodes CASSLVTSGWYNEQFF.